This T cell receptor (beta chain) originates from a study of blood T cells in healthy people across ages. V lost 4 bases and J lost 6; bases outside the gene matches: 12. CDR1 is MGHRA and CDR2 is YSYEKL in the germline V gene. The CDR3 runs 19 residues. For the second PCR, which ran for roughly 6 to 11 cycles, a sample-barcoded 5' primer and a J-beta primer mix were used. TCRdb re-called the 5' RACE reads through MiXCR, storing one row per CDR3 protein. The profile shows 1.2 million to 1.5 million distinct CDR3 sequences, approximately 63% of them singletons. The sequence was obtained from a young man in good health. The sequencing input was blood. The V and J genes are TRBV4-1 and TRBJ2-1; TRBD2 matches 16 bases. This chain's CDR3 is CASSLQPGLAGGGGNEQFF. CDR3 in DNA: TGCGCCAGCAGCCTCCAGCCGGGACTAGCGGGGGGGGGTGGCAATGAGCAGTTCTTC.